This is a list of T cell receptor beta chains from one sample in a study of blood T cell repertoires in COVID-19. TCRdb keeps only in-frame clones here, not all; method: immunoSEQ multiplex PCR. Counted here are approximately 100,000 clones, about 79% occurring once; the ten biggest clones make up 5% to 7.5%. Material for sequencing was peripheral blood. The receptors were gathered from a man older than 75 with COVID-19, enrolled during active disease. The CDR3 runs from the conserved cysteine through the conserved F or W. Each record gives: clone size, J gene, V gene, D gene, CDR3 DNA, CDR3 protein. The D gene is left open where the match is weak. Clone size, where shown, is once, few, many, or a class for clones that have expanded.

size: few; J: TRBJ2-7; V: TRBV18; D: -; DNA: TGTGCCAGCTCACGGGACAACTACGAGCAGTACTTC; CDR3: CASSRDNYEQYF
size: few; J: TRBJ1-1; V: TRBV28; D: TRBD1; DNA: TGTGCCAGCAGTTTATCGGGACAGCCGAACACTGAAGCTTTCTTT; CDR3: CASSLSGQPNTEAFF
size: -; J: TRBJ1-6; V: TRBV10-2; D: TRBD1; DNA: TGCGCCAGCAGGGAGCCCGGGACAGGGGGGTTACCCCTCCACTTT; CDR3: CASREPGTGGLPLHF
size: -; J: TRBJ1-2; V: TRBV6-5; D: TRBD1; DNA: TGTGCCAGCAGTTTTTGGGACAGGGGGGAGTATGGCTACACCTTC; CDR3: CASSFWDRGEYGYTF
size: -; J: TRBJ1-2; V: TRBV28; D: TRBD1; DNA: TGTGCCAGCAAACGGGACAGGTTCTATGGCTACACCTTC; CDR3: CASKRDRFYGYTF
size: few; J: TRBJ2-5; V: TRBV25-1; D: TRBD2; DNA: TGTGCCAGCAGTGCTAGGACTAGCGGGCGCGTACAAGAGACCCAGTACTTC; CDR3: CASSARTSGRVQETQYF
size: -; J: TRBJ1-5; V: TRBV7-9; D: -; DNA: TGTGCCAGCAGCGGCCAGGTCAATCAGCCCCAGCATTTT; CDR3: CASSGQVNQPQHF
size: few; J: TRBJ2-7; V: TRBV28; D: -; DNA: TGTGCCAGCAGTTCCCCGGGGTCCTACGAGCAGTACTTC; CDR3: CASSSPGSYEQYF
size: once; J: TRBJ2-5; V: TRBV2; D: -; DNA: TGTGCCAGCACTCGGGGTGGACAAGAGACCCAGTACTTC; CDR3: CASTRGGQETQYF
size: -; J: TRBJ1-5; V: TRBV18; D: -; DNA: TGTGCCAGCTCACCAAGCGCCAGGGTTAATCAGCCCCAGCATTTT; CDR3: CASSPSARVNQPQHF
size: few; J: TRBJ2-7; V: TRBV14; D: TRBD1; DNA: TGTGCCAGCAGAAAGCAGGGGGATCCCTACGAGCAGTACTTC; CDR3: CASRKQGDPYEQYF
size: -; J: TRBJ2-7; V: TRBV28; D: -; DNA: TGTGCCAGCAGTACTGATTCTCGGGAGCAGTACTTC; CDR3: CASSTDSREQYF
size: -; J: TRBJ1-1; V: TRBV7-9; D: TRBD1; DNA: TGTGCCAGCAGCCATGACAGGGAACCGAAAGCTTTCTTT; CDR3: CASSHDREPKAFF
size: -; J: TRBJ2-7; V: TRBV19; D: -; DNA: TGTGCCAGTAGTAGGGCCCAGGGTTCTATTTACGAGCAGTACTTC; CDR3: CASSRAQGSIYEQYF
size: -; J: TRBJ1-3; V: TRBV5-1; D: -; DNA: TGCGCCAGCAGCCCACAAAACAGGGCCTCTGGAAACACCATATATTTT; CDR3: CASSPQNRASGNTIYF
size: -; J: TRBJ1-2; V: TRBV28; D: TRBD1; DNA: TGTGCCAGCAGTCCCGGGACAGGCCTATCCTATGGCTACACCTTC; CDR3: CASSPGTGLSYGYTF
size: -; J: TRBJ1-2; V: TRBV20-1; D: TRBD1; DNA: TGCAGTGCTAGTGGGGGACAGGGAACCTACTATGGCTACACCTTC; CDR3: CSASGGQGTYYGYTF
size: -; J: TRBJ1-6; V: TRBV18; D: TRBD1; DNA: TGTGCCAGCTCACCACCGGGACAGAATTATAATTCACCCCTCCACTTT; CDR3: CASSPPGQNYNSPLHF
size: -; J: TRBJ2-2; V: TRBV7-9; D: TRBD1; DNA: TGTGCCAGCAGCTTCCTGCGACAGGGCTACACCGGGGAGCTGTTTTTT; CDR3: CASSFLRQGYTGELFF
size: -; J: TRBJ1-4; V: TRBV12-3/TRBV12-4; D: TRBD1; DNA: TGTGCCAGCAGTTTAGGGGGACAGGGAAAACTGTTTTTT; CDR3: CASSLGGQGKLFF
size: -; J: TRBJ2-1; V: TRBV10-3; D: TRBD1; DNA: TGTGCCATCAGAGGACAGGGGGTGGTTGAGCAGTTCTTC; CDR3: CAIRGQGVVEQFF
size: once; J: TRBJ2-5; V: TRBV2; D: TRBD1; DNA: TGTGCCAGCGGCTGGACAGGGATAAACCAAGAGACCCAGTACTTC; CDR3: CASGWTGINQETQYF